The 21 T cell receptor beta chains in this list originate from one sample, sequenced in a study of cytomegalovirus exposure and HLA in healthy donors. PCR primers comprised 60 Vbeta and 13 Jbeta primers. The data were produced by immunoSEQ multiplex PCR, yet TCRdb's version contains in-frame clones alone and is incomplete. In the table there are roughly 180,000 clones, about 9.4% of which are singletons. The sample comprised PBMCs. The origin of the receptors is a young woman in good health and CMV-seropositive.

Only a few counts were recorded for this clone. The chain links TRBV6-5 to TRBJ2-1, with D tentatively TRBD2 (5 bases). The CDR3 spans 14 residues. V shed 8 bases and J shed 5 bases, with 16 bases lying between them. CDR1 is MNHEY, CDR2 SVGAGI, per germline. The CDR3, as DNA: TGTGCCAGCTCATTCGGGGAGAGTCACAATGAGCAGTTCTTC. It yields the protein CASSFGESHNEQFF.

This chain connects TRBV5-1 to TRBJ2-1, with 8 nucleotides matching TRBD1. The CDR3 is made up of 12 amino acids. The germline V gene encodes CDR1 SGHRS and CDR2 YFSETQ. With V trimmed by 3 bases and J by 10 bases, 3 bases remained unmatched. In nucleotides, the CDR3 is TGCGCCAGCAGCTGGACAGGGAACGAGCAGTTCTTC. It yields the protein CASSWTGNEQFF.

The V and J genes are TRBV6-6 and TRBJ1-2, with D hard to call. The V gene's germline CDR1 is MNHNY and CDR2 SVGAGI (reference sequence). The V gene lost 2 bases and the J gene lost 4 bases, with 14 bases spanning the gap. The CDR3 extends over 15 amino acids. CDR3 bases: TGTGCCAGCAGTTACACGATCGGGGATCGCTATGGCTACACCTTC. It translates to CASSYTIGDRYGYTF.

CDR3 loop: CASSIKLAGVTQYF. In nucleotides, the CDR3 is TGTGCCAGTAGTATTAAACTAGCGGGAGTCACGCAGTATTTT. The V and J genes are TRBV19 and TRBJ2-3, with TRBD2 matching over 11 bases. Per germline, CDR1 LNHDA and CDR2 SQIVND (reference sequence). The CDR3 loop spans 14 amino acids. After removal of 3 bases from V and 9 bases from J, the junction contained 5 bases not matched to a gene. The whole variable domain, filled in from reference TRBV19 and TRBJ2-3, reads DGGITQSPKYLFRKEGQNVTLSCEQNLNHDAMYWYRQDPGQGLRLIYYSQIVNDFQKGDIAEGYSVSREKKESFPLTVTSAQKNPTAFYLCASSIKLAGVTQYFGPGTRLTVL.

The table lists this clone with a few counts. The genes are TRBV18 and TRBJ1-5; D gene ambiguous. The CDR3 is 15 amino acids. The germline V gene has CDR1 KGHSH and CDR2 LQKENI. V lost 2 bases, J lost 4 bases, and 12 bases lay in between. The CDR3 here is CASSPNSLTNQPQHF. Here the CDR3 DNA reads TGTGCCAGCTCACCAAACAGCCTAACAAATCAGCCCCAGCATTTT.

This clone came up many times. The J gene is TRBJ1-5, the V gene TRBV5-6, with 7 bases fitting TRBD1. The CDR3 is 14 residues long. V lost 3 bases, J lost 4 bases, and 4 bases stayed unmatched. CDR1 is SGHDT and CDR2 is YYEEEE in the germline V gene. In DNA, the CDR3 is TGTGCCAGCAGCTCGGGGACAGCAAATCAGCCCCAGCATTTT. It codes for CASSSGTANQPQHF. Full variable domain (missing parts from reference TRBV5-6 and TRBJ1-5): DAGVTQSPTHLIKTRGQQVTLRCSPKSGHDTVSWYQQALGQGPQFIFQYYEEEERQRGNFPDRFSGHQFPNYSSELNVNALLLGDSALYLCASSSGTANQPQHFGDGTRLSIL.

This clone was counted between two and nine times. The V and J genes are TRBV7-8 and TRBJ1-1; D perhaps matches TRBD1 (6 bases). Per germline, CDR1 SGHVS and CDR2 FQNEAQ. The CDR3 spans 14 residues. Trimming cost V 6 bases and J 4 bases, with 15 bases left between them. The CDR3 protein is CASRTRGAGTEAFF. The CDR3 DNA sequence: TGTGCCAGCAGGACACGGGGGGCCGGCACTGAAGCTTTCTTT.

A few counts support this clone. This chain links TRBV29-1 with TRBJ1-1; tentative D call: TRBD1 (6 bases). Trimming left V 6 bases short and J 5 bases short, with 22 bases between. This CDR3 region has 15 residues. The germline V gene encodes CDR1 SQVTM and CDR2 ANQGSEA. CDR3: CSVGLIAGAYTEAFF. In DNA form, the CDR3 reads TGCAGCGTAGGACTGATCGCAGGGGCGTATACTGAAGCTTTCTTT. Full variable domain (remainder filled in from reference TRBV29-1 and TRBJ1-1): SAVISQKPSRDICQRGTSLTIQCQVDSQVTMMFWYRQQPGQSLTLIATANQGSEATYESGFVIDKFPISRPNLTFSTLTVSNMSPEDSSIYLCSVGLIAGAYTEAFFGQGTRLTVV.

This clone was seen a handful of times. J is TRBJ1-2 and V is TRBV5-1, with D unresolved. The germline V gene has CDR1 SGHRS and CDR2 YFSETQ. V was pared by 4 bases and J by 8 bases, with 21 bases between. This CDR3 has 15 residues. CDR3 DNA: TGCGCCAGCAGCCCGACTTGGAGACCGGTTGACGGCTACACCTTC. Residues: CASSPTWRPVDGYTF. The complete variable domain, with remaining parts taken from reference TRBV5-1 and TRBJ1-2, reads KAGVTQTPRYLIKTRGQQVTLSCSPISGHRSVSWYQQTPGQGLQFLFEYFSETQRNKGNFPGRFSGRQFSNSRSEMNVSTLELGDSALYLCASSPTWRPVDGYTFGSGTRLTVV.

The chain combines TRBV4-1 with TRBJ1-5; a weak D match, TRBD1 (5 bases). With 4 bases removed from V and 5 bases from J, the gap between germline ends came to 12 bases. Germline assignment: CDR1 MGHRA and CDR2 YSYEKL. The CDR3 has 14 amino acids. The CDR3 DNA sequence: TGCGCCAGCAGCCTCTACACAGGCGATCAGCCCCAGCATTTT. Translated: CASSLYTGDQPQHF.

This clone was found a few times. V usage is TRBV29-1 and J usage is TRBJ2-7, with D possibly TRBD1 on 6 matching bases. CDR1 SQVTM and CDR2 ANQGSEA come from the germline V gene. The CDR3 sequence is 14 residues long. V lost 8 bases and J lost 0, with 17 bases in between. The CDR3 loop reads CSIARQDLSYEQYF. As DNA, the CDR3 is TGCAGCATCGCTCGACAGGATCTCTCCTACGAGCAGTACTTC.

This clone turned up a few times. This rearrangement joins TRBV11-2 to TRBJ1-5, with D uncertain. V was trimmed by 0 bases and J by 5 bases, leaving 8 bases between them. Germline CDR1 is SGHAT and CDR2 is FQNNGV. The CDR3 extends over 14 amino acids. The CDR3 DNA is TGTGCCAGCAGCTTAGATCAGTCATATCAGCCCCAGCATTTT. Translation gives CASSLDQSYQPQHF.

This sequence joins TRBV9 and TRBJ2-1; 11 bases map to TRBD2. The junction had 8 bases not matched to a gene; V was cut back by 4 bases and J by 8 bases. Per the germline V gene, CDR1 is SGDLS and CDR2 is YYNGEE. This CDR3 spans 15 amino acids. CDR3 sequence reads: CASSISGRVHYEQFF. The CDR3 DNA reads as TGTGCCAGCAGCATTAGCGGGAGGGTTCACTATGAGCAGTTCTTC.

The chain employs TRBV10-3 and TRBJ2-7, with unresolved D. V lost 3 bases, J lost 2 bases, and 8 bases lay in between. The CDR3 contains 13 residues. Germline V gene lookup returns CDR1 ENHRY and CDR2 SYGVKD. This CDR3 reads CAISDLAPYEQYF. The CDR3 DNA reads TGTGCCATCAGTGATTTGGCCCCCTACGAGCAGTACTTC.

Only a few counts were recorded for this clone. The V and J genes are TRBV2 and TRBJ1-1, with a tentative D call TRBD1 (6 bases). CDR1 is SNHLY, CDR2 FYNNEI, per germline. CDR3 length equals 15 residues. V was pared by 3 bases and J by 1 base, with 12 bases between. The CDR3 spells CASSEVDRPNTEAFF. In nucleotides, the CDR3 is TGTGCCAGCAGTGAGGTTGACAGGCCGAACACTGAAGCTTTCTTT. Filled out from reference TRBV2 and TRBJ1-1, the complete variable domain reads EPEVTQTPSHQVTQMGQEVILRCVPISNHLYFYWYRQILGQKVEFLVSFYNNEISEKSEIFDDQFSVERPDGSNFTLKIRSTKLEDSAMYFCASSEVDRPNTEAFFGQGTRLTVV.

This clone was picked up a small number of times. The V gene is TRBV2, the J gene TRBJ2-1; TRBD1 might be the D (5 bases). Germline CDR1 reads SNHLY; CDR2 reads FYNNEI. V was trimmed by 6 bases and J by 5 bases, leaving 14 bases between them. The CDR3 has 14 residues. The CDR3 DNA reads TGTGCCAGCAGAAGACAGACAGCAGACAATGAGCAGTTCTTC. Its protein product is CASRRQTADNEQFF.

About this clone: At one boundary the junction diverges from the germline segment, which might be a read error. The CDR3 spells CARQGAGEAQYF. CDR3 coding DNA: TGTGCCAGACAGGGGGCTGGAGAGGCCCAGTACTTC. This chain connects TRBV2 to TRBJ2-5, with 9 positions matching TRBD1. Germline V gives CDR1 SNHLY, CDR2 FYNNEI. The CDR3 is 12 amino acids.

This clone was recorded a few times. The rearrangement uses TRBV2 and TRBJ1-5; 10 bases agree with TRBD1. Unmatched junction bases numbered 6, after V lost 2 bases and J lost 8 bases. Germline V gene lookup returns CDR1 SNHLY and CDR2 FYNNEI. This CDR3 spans 15 amino acids. CDR3 residues: CASSESGTGVEPQHF. The CDR3 region has the DNA TGTGCCAGCAGTGAATCCGGGACAGGGGTAGAGCCCCAGCATTTT.

This clone was detected only a few times. The chain carries TRBV9 and TRBJ2-7; 8 positions agree with TRBD1. Looked up from germline, CDR1 is SGDLS and CDR2 is YYNGEE. This CDR3 comprises 14 residues. The V gene end was trimmed by 2 bases and the J gene end by 2 bases; junction bases not matched to a gene: 3. CDR3 loop: CASSVGTGPYEQYF. The CDR3 DNA reads as TGTGCCAGCAGCGTCGGGACAGGTCCCTACGAGCAGTACTTC. Drawing the rest from reference TRBV9 and TRBJ2-7, the complete variable domain is DSGVTQTPKHLITATGQRVTLRCSPRSGDLSVYWYQQSLDQGLQFLIQYYNGEERAKGNILERFSAQQFPDLHSELNLSSLELGDSALYFCASSVGTGPYEQYFGPGTRLTVT.

The sample holds a few counts of this clone. This rearrangement joins TRBV5-4 to TRBJ2-7; the D is unclear. Trimming left V 4 bases short and J 2 bases short, with 4 bases between. Germline loops: CDR1 SGHNT, CDR2 YYREEE (reference sequence). The CDR3 runs 11 residues. CDR3 loop: CASSSTYEQYF. CDR3 bases: TGTGCCAGCAGCAGCACCTACGAGCAGTACTTC.

The rearrangement joins TRBV11-2 to TRBJ1-1; D gene uncertain. This CDR3 is 14 amino acids long. Between the trimmed V and J ends, which lost 4 bases and 7 bases, there was a span of 16 bases. Germline assignment: CDR1 SGHAT and CDR2 FQNNGV. DNA of the CDR3: TGTGCCAGCAGCTCAGCGTCGGGGTGGGGTGAAGCTTTCTTT. Translated, it gives CASSSASGWGEAFF.